These T cell receptor beta chains were read from a single sample in a study of blood T cell repertoires in COVID-19. Using immunoSEQ multiplex PCR, the repertoire was profiled, and TCRdb retains in-frame clones only, with some absent. The sample includes over 300,000 clones, 90% of them seen just once. Material for sequencing was peripheral blood. These receptor sequences come from a man younger than 35 with active or convalescent COVID-19. Each CDR3 is given with its conserved first and last residue. Each record gives: V gene, clone size, D gene, J gene, CDR3 DNA, CDR3 protein. A D gene is named only where the DNA matches it firmly. Part of the rows lack a size; the others show once, few, many or a class for expanded clones.

TRBV11-2	-	TRBD2	TRBJ2-2	TGTGCCAGCAGCTTCGGGCTAGCGGGTTTCGGGGAGCTGTTTTTT	CASSFGLAGFGELFF
TRBV2	-	TRBD2	TRBJ2-2	TGTGCCAGCAGGGAGCGGGGGACGACCGGGGAGCTGTTTTTT	CASRERGTTGELFF
TRBV10-2	-	-	TRBJ1-4	TGCGCCAGCAGTGAGCCTCCAGCGAACCCCTTATCAACTAATGAAAAACTGTTTTTT	CASSEPPANPLSTNEKLFF
TRBV2	once	-	TRBJ1-4	TGTGCCAGCAGTAGCAGACGGACCAAGGGGAATGAAAAACTGTTTTTT	CASSSRRTKGNEKLFF
TRBV7-8	-	TRBD2	TRBJ2-3	TGTGCCAGCAGCATCCTTAGCGGGGGGGCGGATACGCAGTATTTT	CASSILSGGADTQYF
TRBV11-2	-	-	TRBJ1-2	TGTGCCAGCAGCCCCCCGGGGACACTCTATGGCTACACCTTC	CASSPPGTLYGYTF
TRBV7-9	-	-	TRBJ2-1	TGTGCCAGCAGCTTATATCAAACTACACCTTACAATGAGCAGTTCTTC	CASSLYQTTPYNEQFF
TRBV18	once	-	TRBJ1-1	TGTGCCAGCGGGGCGGGGTACACTGAAGCTTTCTTT	CASGAGYTEAFF
TRBV7-9	-	-	TRBJ1-2	TGTGCCAGCAGCTTTTCGACAAGTGCCTATGGCTACACCTTC	CASSFSTSAYGYTF
TRBV6-5	-	-	TRBJ2-1	TGTGCCAGCAGTTACCGTCGGGACAACCCTTTGATTGAGCAGTTCTTC	CASSYRRDNPLIEQFF
TRBV3-1/TRBV3-2	-	-	TRBJ2-5	TGTGCCAGCAGCCAAGATCTGTGGACCCAGTACTTC	CASSQDLWTQYF
TRBV7-3	once	TRBD1	TRBJ2-7	TGTGCCAGCAGCCCACGGACAGGGGAAAAGAACGAGCAGTACTTC	CASSPRTGEKNEQYF
TRBV7-2	-	-	TRBJ2-1	TGTGCCAGCAGCACCGGCTGGGCTGCGTACAATGAGCAGTTCTTC	CASSTGWAAYNEQFF
TRBV28	-	TRBD1	TRBJ2-5	TGTGCCAGCAGTTTCTCCCCCGGGACAGGGTACCGAGAGACCCAGTACTTC	CASSFSPGTGYRETQYF
TRBV2	-	TRBD2	TRBJ2-7	TGTGCCAGCAAGGAGGGACTAGCGGGGCCCTACGAGCAGTACTTC	CASKEGLAGPYEQYF
TRBV10-3	-	-	TRBJ1-5	TGTGCCATCAGGGGTGACGGGAGCAATCAGCCCCAGCATTTT	CAIRGDGSNQPQHF
TRBV6-2/TRBV6-3	-	-	TRBJ1-4	TGTGCCAGCAGTTACGAAGGCACGCGAGGGGAAAAACTGTTTTTT	CASSYEGTRGEKLFF
TRBV28	-	-	TRBJ1-1	TGTGCCAGCAGTCCCATCAGAGAGGTGAACACTGAAGCTTTCTTT	CASSPIREVNTEAFF
TRBV13	-	TRBD2	TRBJ2-3	TGTGCCAGCAGCACACTGGGACTAGCGGGAGGGGAAAGCACAGATACGCAGTATTTT	CASSTLGLAGGESTDTQYF
TRBV10-3	few	-	TRBJ1-2	TGTGCCATCAGTGATCCAGGGCGCACCCAGGACTATGGCTACACCTTC	CAISDPGRTQDYGYTF
TRBV28	-	TRBD1	TRBJ2-7	TGTGCCAGCAGTCCTACCTCCGGGACAGGGGCCTACGAGCAGTACTTC	CASSPTSGTGAYEQYF
TRBV27	-	-	TRBJ1-2	TGTGCCAGCAGTTTATCGTCAGCTAGGGCGGGCAACTATGGCTACACCTTC	CASSLSSARAGNYGYTF
TRBV4-2	-	TRBD2	TRBJ2-7	TGTGCCAGCAGCCAAGATCTTGCGGGGGGGACCTACGAGCAGTACTTC	CASSQDLAGGTYEQYF
TRBV6-5	-	-	TRBJ2-1	TGTGCCAGCAGCCGACTAATGAGCTCCTACAATGAGCAGTTCTTC	CASSRLMSSYNEQFF
TRBV19	-	-	TRBJ2-1	TGTGCCAGTAGTCAGGCCCAGGGGACGAACTACAATGAGCAGTTCTTC	CASSQAQGTNYNEQFF
TRBV29-1	-	TRBD2	TRBJ2-1	TGCAGCGCCGCTAGCGGGAGGCTTCGTGAGCAGTTCTTC	CSAASGRLREQFF
TRBV28	-	-	TRBJ2-2	TGTGCCAGCAGGGGAGGAGGGTGGGACACCGGGGAGCTGTTTTTT	CASRGGGWDTGELFF
TRBV6-2/TRBV6-3	-	TRBD1	TRBJ2-5	TGTGCCAGCAGTTACCCCAGGGGGCGCCCTGAGACCCAGTACTTC	CASSYPRGRPETQYF